This TCR beta chain comes out of a study of T-cell memory formation after mild COVID-19. TCRdb processed the 5' RACE reads anew with MiXCR; each CDR3 protein has one entry. The top ten hold roughly a fifth of the sample, which has about 320,000 distinct CDR3 sequences, roughly an eighth seen once. This CDR3 is built from 16 residues. The germline CDR1 and CDR2 sequences are SEHNR and FQNEAQ (reference sequence). Trimming at V came to 5 bases and at J to 2 bases, leaving 9 bases not matched to a gene. Points on this clonotype: Its antigen is still unknown.

Study-level results: Detection of some responders pre-infection suggested pre-existing cross-reactive memory T cells participated. CD4+ contracting clones were found mainly in CM and EM, and CD8+ ones in EMRA.

The source is a man aged 18 to 30 who had mild COVID-19 (a few samples of this study predate the infection). Cell type and time point are not known. The sequenced sample consisted of PBMCs or a T cell subset sorted from them (not recorded which). The chain is built from TRBV7-9 and TRBJ2-1; TRBD2 agrees at 7 bases. The CDR3 here is CASSPPSLAAYNEQFF. The CDR3 DNA reads as TGTGCCAGCAGCCCTCCGAGCCTAGCGGCCTACAATGAGCAGTTCTTC.